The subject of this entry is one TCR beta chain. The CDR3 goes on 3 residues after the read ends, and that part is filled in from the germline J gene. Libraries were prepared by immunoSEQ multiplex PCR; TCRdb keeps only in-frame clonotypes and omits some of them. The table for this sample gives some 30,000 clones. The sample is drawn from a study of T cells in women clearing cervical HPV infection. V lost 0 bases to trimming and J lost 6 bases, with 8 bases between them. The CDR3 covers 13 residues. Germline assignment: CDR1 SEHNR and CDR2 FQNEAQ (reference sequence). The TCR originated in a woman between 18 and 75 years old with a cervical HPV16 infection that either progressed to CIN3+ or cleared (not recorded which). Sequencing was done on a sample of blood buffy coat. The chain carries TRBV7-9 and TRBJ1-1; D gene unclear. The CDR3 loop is CASSLAGRPEAFF. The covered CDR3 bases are TGTGCCAGCAGCTTAGCAGGGCGCCCTGAA.